The source of this T cell receptor (beta chain) is a study of cytomegalovirus exposure and HLA in healthy donors. General study findings and limits: First-cohort TCR clusters tended to co-occur in the roughly 120 validation repertoires, a later analysis found. The authors enumerated around 150 TCR beta chains as linked to cytomegalovirus. Per published reports, the classifier diagnosed cytomegalovirus status with high specificity and sensitivity.

On this clone: What it recognizes is unknown.

The method was immunoSEQ multiplex PCR; TCRdb's version includes in-frame clones alone and lacks a portion of them. This sample carries 130,000 to 150,000 clones, about 90% of them seen once, and the ten largest clones take 6.2%. This sequence originates from a woman in her 30s in good health and CMV-seropositive. Sequenced: PBMCs.

CDR3: CATTEQGNTEAFF. CDR3 nucleotide sequence: TGTGCCACCACCGAACAGGGGAACACTGAAGCTTTCTTT. The chain recombines TRBV2 with TRBJ1-1; maybe TRBD1 (6 bases). The V end lost 10 bases, the J end lost 1 base, and 13 bases lay between the germline ends. The CDR3 is 13 amino acids. The germline V gene encodes CDR1 SNHLY and CDR2 FYNNEI.